This T cell receptor beta chain comes out of a study of blood T cell repertoires in COVID-19. On the study more broadly: The origin of the acute and convalescent COVID-19 samples was the United States, Italy and Spain. Sample material is recorded as cDNA or gDNA derived from T cells, B-cell-depleted T cells, or PBMCs.

A case of COVID-19 had been met by exposed participants within 2 weeks before study entry. Methods used by the authors: The authors estimated nucleated cell counts from reference gene primer amplification. Assay: immunoSEQ multiplex PCR; the TCRdb copy retains only in-frame clones and omits some. That table supplies the V and J calls and clone size; D and trimming were determined from the DNA. The sample has around 270,000 clones, roughly 88% seen once. This TCR came from a woman in her forties who had been exposed to COVID-19. The sequenced material came from PBMCs or T cells enriched from blood (not recorded which).

The CDR3 nucleotides are TGTGCCAGCAGTTTGACAGGGAACACTGAAGCTTTCTTT. It codes for CASSLTGNTEAFF. The rearrangement links TRBV7-3 to TRBJ1-1; tentative D call: TRBD1 (6 bases). V was trimmed by 6 bases and J by 1 base, leaving 9 bases between them. CDR1 and CDR2 from the germline V gene are SGHTA and FQGTGA. This CDR3 is built from 13 residues.